This T cell receptor (beta chain) is from a study of CD8 T cells in Susac syndrome. In germline, CDR1 is SQVTM, CDR2 ANQGSEA. The length of the CDR3 is 12 residues. Trimming cost V 6 bases and J 3 bases, with 11 bases left between them. Roughly 0.5 to 1 ug RNA was reverse transcribed with random hexamers. TCRdb passed the immunoSEQ multiplex PCR reads through MiXCR, listing each CDR3 protein once. The sample yields more than 65,000 distinct CDR3 sequences, approximately 94% seen once. TCR beta sequencing covered blood CD8+ and CD4+ T cells. The source is a human donor with multiple sclerosis. The chain carries TRBV29-1 and TRBJ1-1; weak D call: TRBD1 (6 bases). Specimen: CD8+ T cells from PBMCs. The CDR3 DNA is TGCAGCGTCCGGACAGTTTACACTGAAGCTTTCTTT. It yields the protein CSVRTVYTEAFF.